The entry that follows covers one T cell receptor (beta chain) sequence. Its antigen is not known. RNA transcripts were the source from which TCR beta CDR3 regions were amplified. HTBI primers primed a first-round RT-PCR, and a second-round multiplex PCR followed. TCRdb itself ran the multiplex PCR reads through MiXCR, one entry per CDR3 protein. The sample has about 740,000 distinct CDR3 sequences, around 40% seen once; the top ten hold less than 55%. This sample is drawn from a study of Graves' ophthalmopathy and Graves' hyperthyroidism. Trimming pared 6 bases from V and 6 bases from J, leaving 18 bases between. There are 15 residues in the CDR3. Looked up from germline, CDR1 is SNHLY and CDR2 is FYNNEI. Study-wide results and limits: The model's ophthalmopathy progression predictions had approximately 71% sensitivity and just under 75% specificity.

The source material was peripheral blood. The chain has TRBV2 and TRBJ1-5, with a possible D match to TRBD1 (6 bases). The TCR comes from an adult man with Graves' ophthalmopathy. The CDR3 loop is CASSQGFGGRQPQHF. For the CDR3, the DNA is TGTGCCAGCAGCCAAGGATTTGGGGGGCGTCAGCCCCAGCATTTT.